The rows below give T cell receptor beta chains drawn from one sample of a study of early stage breast cancer tumors. Generated by immunoSEQ multiplex PCR, the TCRdb table keeps only in-frame clones and is missing some. The profile covers about 9,500 clones, with 66% appearing a single time and roughly 7.7% taken by the ten largest. Sequenced: breast tumor tissue. The receptors come from a person aged 45 to 60 with breast cancer. Each CDR3 is given with its conserved first and last residue. Fields, in order: V gene, J gene, CDR3 protein.

V: TRBV5-4
J: TRBJ2-3
CDR3: CASSLEGQGDTQYF

V: TRBV10-2
J: TRBJ2-4
CDR3: CASSESTRGPQYF

V: TRBV19
J: TRBJ1-5
CDR3: CASYSGRGAHQPQHF

V: TRBV27
J: TRBJ2-7
CDR3: CASSPTQGSYEQYF

V: TRBV18
J: TRBJ2-1
CDR3: CASSPRREGGHEQFF

V: TRBV6-1
J: TRBJ2-7
CDR3: CASNDSGGRYEQYF

V: TRBV29-1
J: TRBJ2-3
CDR3: CSGGTDTQYF

V: TRBV28
J: TRBJ1-6
CDR3: CASSFQGATYNSPLHF

V: TRBV6-1
J: TRBJ1-1
CDR3: CASSEGMNTEAFF

V: TRBV11-2
J: TRBJ2-3
CDR3: CASSSDPTIIDTQYF

V: TRBV19
J: TRBJ2-2
CDR3: CASKRGGANTGELFF

V: TRBV11-2
J: TRBJ2-7
CDR3: CASSLGAGFSYEQYF

V: TRBV14
J: TRBJ2-1
CDR3: CASSLFVGAGLNEQFF

V: TRBV11-2
J: TRBJ2-7
CDR3: CASSFPAGTGTYEQYF